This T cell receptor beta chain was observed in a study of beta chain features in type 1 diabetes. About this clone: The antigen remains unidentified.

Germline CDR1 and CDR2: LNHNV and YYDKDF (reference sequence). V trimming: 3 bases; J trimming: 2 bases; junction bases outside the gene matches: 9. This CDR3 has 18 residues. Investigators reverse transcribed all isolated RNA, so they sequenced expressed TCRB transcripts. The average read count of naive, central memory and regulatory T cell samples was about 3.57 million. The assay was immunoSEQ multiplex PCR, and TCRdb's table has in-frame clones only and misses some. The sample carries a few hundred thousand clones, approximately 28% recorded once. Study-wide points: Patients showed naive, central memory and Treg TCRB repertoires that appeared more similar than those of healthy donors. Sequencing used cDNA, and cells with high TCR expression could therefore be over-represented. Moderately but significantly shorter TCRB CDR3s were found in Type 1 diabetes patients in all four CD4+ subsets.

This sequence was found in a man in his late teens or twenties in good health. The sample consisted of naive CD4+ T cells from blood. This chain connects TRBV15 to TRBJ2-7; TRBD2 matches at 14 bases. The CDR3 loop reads CATSRAPGLAGEAYEQYF. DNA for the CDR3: TGTGCCACCAGCAGGGCACCGGGACTAGCGGGAGAAGCCTACGAGCAGTACTTC. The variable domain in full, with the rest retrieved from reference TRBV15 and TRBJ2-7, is DAMVIQNPRYQVTQFGKPVTLSCSQTLNHNVMYWYQQKSSQAPKLLFHYYDKDFNNEADTPDNFQSRRPNTSFCFLDIRSPGLGDTAMYLCATSRAPGLAGEAYEQYFGPGTRLTVT.